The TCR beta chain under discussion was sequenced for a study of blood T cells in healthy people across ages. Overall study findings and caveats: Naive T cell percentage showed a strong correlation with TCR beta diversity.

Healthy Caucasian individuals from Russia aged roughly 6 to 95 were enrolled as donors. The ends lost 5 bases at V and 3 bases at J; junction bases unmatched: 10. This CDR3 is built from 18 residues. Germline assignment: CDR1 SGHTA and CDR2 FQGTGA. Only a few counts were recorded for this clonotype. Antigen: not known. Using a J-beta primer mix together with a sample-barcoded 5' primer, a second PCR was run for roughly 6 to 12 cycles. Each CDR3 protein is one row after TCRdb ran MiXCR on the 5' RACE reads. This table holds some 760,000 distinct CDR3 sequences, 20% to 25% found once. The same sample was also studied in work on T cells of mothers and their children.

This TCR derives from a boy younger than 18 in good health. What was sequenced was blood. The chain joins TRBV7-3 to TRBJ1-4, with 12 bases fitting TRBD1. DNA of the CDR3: TGTGCCAGCAGCCCCGGGACAGGGGGCGTAATTGCTAATGAAAAACTGTTTTTT. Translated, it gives CASSPGTGGVIANEKLFF.